This TCR beta chain was captured in a study of CD8+ T cells in alopecia areata. T lymphocytes (CD4+ and CD8+) were sorted from PBMCs. In each case, RNA was isolated and then reverse transcribed into cDNA as the sequencing template. Measured with immunoSEQ multiplex PCR; TCRdb has only the in-frame clones, and not every one. The sample consists of about 110,000 clones, 45% to 60% of them appearing once. This CDR3 spans 12 amino acids. The V end lost 1 base, the J end lost 6 bases, and 5 bases lay between the germline ends. CDR1 SGHRS and CDR2 YFSETQ come from the germline V gene. Source material: NKG2D-low CD8+ T cells sorted from blood. The sequence was collected from a human donor with alopecia areata. The rearrangement links TRBV5-1 to TRBJ2-1; D is ambiguous. DNA of the CDR3: TGCGCCAGCAGCTTGTACTCCAATGAGCAGTTCTTC. This translates into CASSLYSNEQFF.